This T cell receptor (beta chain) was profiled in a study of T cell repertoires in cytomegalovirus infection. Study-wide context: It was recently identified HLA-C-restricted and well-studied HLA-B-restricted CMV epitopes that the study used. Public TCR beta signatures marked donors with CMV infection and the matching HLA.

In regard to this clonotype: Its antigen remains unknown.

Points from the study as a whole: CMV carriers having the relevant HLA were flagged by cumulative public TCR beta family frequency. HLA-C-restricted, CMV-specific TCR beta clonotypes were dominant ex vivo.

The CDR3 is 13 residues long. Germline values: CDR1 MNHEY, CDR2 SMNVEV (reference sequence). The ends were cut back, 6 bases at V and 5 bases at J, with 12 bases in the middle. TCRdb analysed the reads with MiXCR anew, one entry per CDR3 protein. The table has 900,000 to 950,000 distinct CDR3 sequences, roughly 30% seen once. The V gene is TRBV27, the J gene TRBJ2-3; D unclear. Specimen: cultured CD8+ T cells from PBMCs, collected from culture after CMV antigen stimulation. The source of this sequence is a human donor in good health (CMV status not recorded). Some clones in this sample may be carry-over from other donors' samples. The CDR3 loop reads CASRNPWGDTQYF. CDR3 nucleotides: TGTGCCAGCAGGAATCCTTGGGGAGATACGCAGTATTTT.